Below, 23 T cell receptor beta chains from the same sample are listed, as sequenced in a study of CD8+ T cells in alopecia areata. Extraction of RNA preceded its reverse transcription into cDNA, which served as the sequencing template. Repertoires were generated with immunoSEQ multiplex PCR, while TCRdb's copy carries only in-frame clones and drops some. The sample includes fewer than 150,000 clones, roughly 82% of them seen just once. Noted treatment: oral pan-JAK inhibitor, 5-10 mg twice daily. Sequences were derived from CD8+ T cells sorted from blood, sampled at week 4, from a patient treated with tofacitinib. The receptors shown here come from a human donor with alopecia areata.

The chain has TRBV5-1 and TRBJ2-7; possible D gene TRBD2, 7 bases. This CDR3 contains 16 residues. Germline CDR1 reads SGHRS; CDR2 reads YFSETQ. Trimming cost V 0 bases and J 1 base, with 14 bases left between them. CDR3 amino acids: CASSLAYGGPSYEQYF. In nucleotides, the CDR3 is TGCGCCAGCAGCTTGGCCTACGGGGGGCCGTCCTACGAGCAGTACTTC. The whole variable domain, remainder taken from reference TRBV5-1 and TRBJ2-7, is KAGVTQTPRYLIKTRGQQVTLSCSPISGHRSVSWYQQTPGQGLQFLFEYFSETQRNKGNFPGRFSGRQFSNSRSEMNVSTLELGDSALYLCASSLAYGGPSYEQYFGPGTRLTVT.

The chain recombines TRBV4-3 with TRBJ1-5; D call uncertain. Germline CDR1 reads LGHNA; CDR2 reads YSLEER. The V gene lost 0 bases and the J gene lost 6 bases, with 12 bases spanning the gap. The CDR3 has 15 amino acids. DNA for the CDR3: TGCGCCAGCAGCCAAGAGTCCTTTGGTGGTCAGCCCCAGCATTTT. It specifies CASSQESFGGQPQHF.

The V call is TRBV4-1, the J call TRBJ1-6; D is perhaps TRBD1 (6 bases). V shed 4 bases and J shed 7 bases, with 11 bases lying between them. CDR1 MGHRA and CDR2 YSYEKL come from the germline V gene. The CDR3 sequence is 14 residues long. CDR3 sequence reads: CASSPQGLNSPLHF. CDR3 DNA sequence: TGCGCCAGCAGCCCACAGGGTTTAAATTCACCCCTCCACTTT.

The chain joins TRBV11-2 to TRBJ2-7; D ambiguous. The CDR3 runs 12 residues. The V gene lost 1 base and the J gene lost 6 bases, with 7 bases spanning the gap. Germline loops: CDR1 SGHAT, CDR2 FQNNGV. The CDR3 nucleotides are TGTGCCAGCAGCTTAGGGCAGCTCGAGCAGTACTTC. Protein: CASSLGQLEQYF.

This chain uses TRBV7-9 with TRBJ2-7; no clear D gene. Germline loops: CDR1 SEHNR, CDR2 FQNEAQ (reference sequence). The V gene lost 5 bases and the J gene lost 0 bases, with 17 bases spanning the gap. The CDR3 covers 16 residues. This chain's CDR3 is CASSQYTDKFSYEQYF. CDR3 DNA: TGTGCCAGCAGCCAATACACCGACAAGTTCTCCTACGAGCAGTACTTC.

V is TRBV9 and J is TRBJ2-5; possibly TRBD1 or TRBD2 for D (6 bases each). The CDR3 has 14 residues. V was clipped by 0 bases and J by 10 bases, with 16 bases between them. The germline V gene encodes CDR1 SGDLS and CDR2 YYNGEE. The CDR3 region has the DNA TGTGCCAGCAGCGTAGAGTGGGGGGCAGGCTACCAGTACTTC. Protein product: CASSVEWGAGYQYF.

This clone has a handful of counts. The CDR3 nucleotides are TGCAGCGGTTTGTTTGTGGCTAGCACAGATACGCAGTATTTT. Encoded protein: CSGLFVASTDTQYF. The chain carries TRBV29-1 and TRBJ2-3, with D unresolved. There are 14 residues in the CDR3. Germline V lookup: CDR1 SQVTM, CDR2 ANQGSEA. V lost 7 bases and J lost 0, with 14 bases in between.

The chain carries TRBV4-2 and TRBJ2-5, with 9 bases identical to TRBD2. The germline V gene has CDR1 LGHNA and CDR2 YNFKEQ. The CDR3 runs 17 residues. The junction had 9 bases not matched to a gene; V was cut back by 0 bases and J by 4 bases. The CDR3 DNA sequence: TGTGCCAGCAGCCAAGATGAGGCGGGGGGGCCGCGAGAGACCCAGTACTTC. Amino acid sequence: CASSQDEAGGPRETQYF.

The chain has TRBV4-1 and TRBJ2-1; 12 positions agree with TRBD2. Germline V CDR1 and CDR2: MGHRA, YSYEKL. The CDR3 runs 16 residues. The V segment lost 5 bases and the J segment 9 bases; nucleotides outside the gene matches: 11. CDR3 DNA sequence: TGCGCCAGCAGCACCCGCCTAGCGGGGGGGCCAGGTGAGCAGTTCTTC. As protein: CASSTRLAGGPGEQFF.

The chain employs TRBV13 and TRBJ2-5; D is undetermined. The germline V and J ends were trimmed by 1 base and 3 bases, with 12 bases remaining between them. CDR1 PRHDT and CDR2 FYEKMQ come from the germline V gene (reference sequence). The CDR3 has 15 amino acids. CDR3 sequence reads: CASSLANAAEETQYF. In nucleotides, the CDR3 is TGTGCCAGCAGCTTAGCTAACGCAGCTGAAGAGACCCAGTACTTC.

This clone has a handful of counts. The chain recombines TRBV5-6 with TRBJ2-7, with no clear D. Between the trimmed V and J ends, which lost 3 bases and 7 bases, there was a span of 17 bases. Germline CDR1 is SGHDT and CDR2 is YYEEEE. The CDR3 covers 14 residues. CDR3: CASSSIEYEVEQYF. The DNA of the CDR3 is TGTGCCAGCAGCTCAATCGAGTATGAGGTGGAGCAGTACTTC.

The chain recombines TRBV5-6 with TRBJ2-2, with D hard to call. The CDR3 totals 12 residues. Trimming took off 2 bases at V and 6 bases at J, with 5 bases between the two ends. Germline loops: CDR1 SGHDT, CDR2 YYEEEE. CDR3 sequence: CASSLASGELFF. CDR3 in DNA: TGTGCCAGCAGCTTAGCCTCCGGGGAGCTGTTTTTT.

The genes are TRBV18 and TRBJ1-1, with 12 nucleotides matching TRBD1. CDR1 and CDR2 (germline): KGHSH, LQKENI. The CDR3 has 17 residues. The V gene end was trimmed by 3 bases and the J gene end by 1 base; junction bases not matched to a gene: 6. The CDR3 is CASSPRDRGRGNTEAFF. The CDR3 region has the DNA TGTGCCAGCTCACCCCGGGACAGGGGGCGAGGGAACACTGAAGCTTTCTTT.

The rearrangement joins TRBV27 to TRBJ2-3; no clear D. This CDR3 has 13 residues. Germline CDR1 MNHEY, CDR2 SMNVEV (reference sequence). Trimming left V 2 bases short and J 4 bases short, with 7 bases between. CDR3 DNA sequence: TGTGCCAGCAGTTTACCCAAGGCAGATACGCAGTATTTT. Translated: CASSLPKADTQYF.

The V call is TRBV14, the J call TRBJ2-5; tentative D call: TRBD2 (6 bases). The CDR3 runs 17 residues. CDR1 and CDR2 from the germline V gene are SGHDN and FVKESK. V was clipped by 4 bases and J by 1 base, with 19 bases between them. The CDR3 sequence: CASSRDGRNGGQETQYF. In DNA, the CDR3 is TGTGCCAGCAGCCGAGATGGAAGAAACGGGGGCCAAGAGACCCAGTACTTC.

The gene calls are TRBV9 and TRBJ2-7; D uncertain. Trimming took 9 bases from V and 5 from J, leaving 24 bases between them. CDR3 length equals 15 residues. Germline V CDR1 and CDR2: SGDLS, YYNGEE. In DNA form, the CDR3 reads TGTGCCACTGAGATCGGACCCACGGGCGTCGACGAGCAGTACTTC. Encoded protein: CATEIGPTGVDEQYF. The entire variable domain, with the rest obtained from reference TRBV9 and TRBJ2-7, is as follows: DSGVTQTPKHLITATGQRVTLRCSPRSGDLSVYWYQQSLDQGLQFLIQYYNGEERAKGNILERFSAQQFPDLHSELNLSSLELGDSALYFCATEIGPTGVDEQYFGPGTRLTVT.

The chain is built from TRBV11-3 and TRBJ2-5; TRBD1 agrees at 10 bases. V lost 5 bases to trimming and J lost 0 bases; unmatched junction nucleotides: 6. CDR3 size: 16 residues. Germline-derived CDR1 and CDR2 are SGHNT and YENEEA. As DNA, the CDR3 is TGTGCCAGCAGCGGCGACAGGGGGCTGTACCAAGAGACCCAGTACTTC. Translated, it gives CASSGDRGLYQETQYF.

The CDR3 spells CAAQGGQNTGELFF. CDR3 bases: TGTGCCGCGCAGGGAGGGCAGAACACCGGGGAGCTGTTTTTT. The rearrangement uses TRBV10-3 and TRBJ2-2, with TRBD2 matching 7 bases. Germline-derived CDR1 and CDR2 are ENHRY and SYGVKD. V lost 11 bases, J lost 1 base, and 7 bases stayed unmatched. The CDR3 runs to 14 residues.

This clone is a singleton in its sample. The chain is built from TRBV7-6 and TRBJ2-1, with 10 bases aligning to TRBD2. CDR3 length: 17 amino acids. The V gene's germline CDR1 is SGHVS and CDR2 FNYEAQ. Germline trimming cut 5 bases from V and 0 bases from J; bases unmatched to any gene: 7. The CDR3 nucleotides are TGTGCCAGCAGCCAACTAGCGGGGTCAAGCTCCTACAATGAGCAGTTCTTC. Amino acids: CASSQLAGSSSYNEQFF.

The CDR3 DNA is TGCGCCAGCAGCCTGCTTTTGACAGCCAACACTGAAGCTTTCTTT. This gives the protein CASSLLLTANTEAFF. This chain uses TRBV4-1 with TRBJ1-1, with a possible D match to TRBD1 (5 bases). The germline V gene encodes CDR1 MGHRA and CDR2 YSYEKL. There are 15 residues in the CDR3. The V end lost 4 bases, the J end lost 2 bases, and 14 bases lay between the germline ends.

Points on this clone: The sample carries other DNA sequences with the same CDR3. This chain connects TRBV4-3 to TRBJ2-7; a weak D match, TRBD1 (6 bases). Between the trimmed V and J ends, which lost 0 bases and 4 bases, there was a span of 10 bases. In germline, CDR1 is LGHNA, CDR2 YSLEER. The CDR3 sequence is 14 residues long. The CDR3 loop reads CASSQDKQGYEQYF. The CDR3 coding sequence is TGCGCCAGCAGCCAAGACAAACAGGGATACGAGCAGTACTTC.

The sample holds a few counts of this clone. The chain combines TRBV4-1 with TRBJ2-5; D possibly corresponds to TRBD2 (6 bases). The CDR3 length is 15 residues. V was cut by 3 bases and J by 1 base, with 12 bases left in between. From germline, CDR1 is MGHRA and CDR2 YSYEKL. This CDR3 reads CASSHLGSGQETQYF. The CDR3 nucleotides read TGCGCCAGCAGCCATCTTGGTAGCGGCCAAGAGACCCAGTACTTC.

The chain couples TRBV9 to TRBJ2-3; unclear D gene. Deletions cut 7 bases from V and 2 bases from J, with 14 bases between. From germline, CDR1 is SGDLS and CDR2 YYNGEE. The CDR3 is made up of 14 amino acids. CDR3: CASQYDQNTDTQYF. Here the CDR3 DNA reads TGTGCCAGCCAGTATGATCAAAACACAGATACGCAGTATTTT.